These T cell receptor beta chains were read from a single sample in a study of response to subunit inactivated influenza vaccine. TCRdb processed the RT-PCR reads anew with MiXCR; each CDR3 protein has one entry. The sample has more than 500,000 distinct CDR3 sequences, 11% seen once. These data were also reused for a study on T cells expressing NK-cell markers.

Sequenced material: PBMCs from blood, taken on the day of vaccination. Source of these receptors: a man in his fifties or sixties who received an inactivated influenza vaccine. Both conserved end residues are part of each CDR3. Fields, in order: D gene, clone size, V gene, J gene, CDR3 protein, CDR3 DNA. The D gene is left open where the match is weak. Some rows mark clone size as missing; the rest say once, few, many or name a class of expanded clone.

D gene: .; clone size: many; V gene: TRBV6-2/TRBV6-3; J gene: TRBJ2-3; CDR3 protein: CASKEGTDTQYF; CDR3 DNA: TGTGCCAGCAAAGAGGGGACAGATACGCAGTATTTT
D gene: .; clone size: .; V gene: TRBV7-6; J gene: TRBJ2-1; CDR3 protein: CASSLGFTSNEQFF; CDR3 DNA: TGTGCCAGCAGCTTAGGGTTTACCTCCAATGAGCAGTTCTTC
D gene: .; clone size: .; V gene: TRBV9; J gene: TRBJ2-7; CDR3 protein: CASSVGSGYAYEQYF; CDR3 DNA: TGTGCCAGCAGCGTAGGGTCGGGGTATGCCTACGAGCAGTACTTC
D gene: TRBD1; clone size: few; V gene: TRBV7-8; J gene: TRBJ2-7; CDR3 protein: CASSFETGGPYEQYF; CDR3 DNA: TGTGCCAGCAGCTTCGAGACAGGGGGACCCTACGAGCAGTACTTC
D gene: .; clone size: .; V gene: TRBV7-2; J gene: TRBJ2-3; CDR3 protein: CASSSRLSRTDTQYF; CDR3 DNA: TGTGCCAGCAGCTCGAGACTCTCCCGCACAGATACGCAGTATTTT
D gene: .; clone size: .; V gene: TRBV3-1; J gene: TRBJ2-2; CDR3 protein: CASSQVQGPTGELFF; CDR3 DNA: TGTGCCAGCAGCCAGGTTCAGGGCCCCACCGGGGAGCTGTTTTTT
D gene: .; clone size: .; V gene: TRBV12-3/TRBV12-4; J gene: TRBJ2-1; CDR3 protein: CASSRSFDEQFF; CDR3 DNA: TGTGCCAGCAGCCGTAGTTTCGATGAGCAGTTCTTC
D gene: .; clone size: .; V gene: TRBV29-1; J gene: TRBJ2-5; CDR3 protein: CSVGSRRGTQYF; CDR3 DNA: TGCAGCGTTGGGAGCAGGAGGGGGACCCAGTACTTC
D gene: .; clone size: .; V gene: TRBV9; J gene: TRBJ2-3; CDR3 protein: CASSTGILSTDTQYF; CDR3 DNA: TGTGCCAGCAGCACGGGGATTCTTTCCACAGATACGCAGTATTTT
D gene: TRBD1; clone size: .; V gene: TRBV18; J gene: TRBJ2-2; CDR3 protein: CASSPPTGTGELFF; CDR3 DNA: TGTGCCAGCTCACCACCGACAGGGACCGGGGAGCTGTTTTTT
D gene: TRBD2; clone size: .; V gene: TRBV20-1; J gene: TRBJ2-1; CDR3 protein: CSAFTSGRANEQFF; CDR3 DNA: TGCAGTGCCTTCACTAGCGGGAGGGCCAATGAGCAGTTCTTC
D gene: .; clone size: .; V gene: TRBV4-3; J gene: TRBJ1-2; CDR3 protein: CASSQDGGPYYGYTF; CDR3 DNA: TGCGCCAGCAGCCAAGACGGGGGGCCCTACTATGGCTACACCTTC
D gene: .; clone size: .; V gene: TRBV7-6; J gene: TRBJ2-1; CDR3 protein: CASSLGEQPTNEQFF; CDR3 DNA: TGTGCCAGCAGCTTAGGGGAGCAGCCCACCAATGAGCAGTTCTTC
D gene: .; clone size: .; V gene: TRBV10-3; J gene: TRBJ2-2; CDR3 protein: CAISGSLSGELFF; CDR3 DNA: TGTGCCATCAGTGGGAGTCTCTCCGGGGAGCTGTTTTTT
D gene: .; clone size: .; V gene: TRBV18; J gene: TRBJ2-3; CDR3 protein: CASSPRAGTDTQYF; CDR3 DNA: TGTGCCAGCTCACCTAGGGCCGGCACAGATACGCAGTATTTT
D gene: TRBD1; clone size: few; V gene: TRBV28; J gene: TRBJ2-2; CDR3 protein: CASRTIGRGRIGTGELFF; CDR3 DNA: TGTGCCAGCAGGACCATTGGCAGGGGGCGAATCGGCACCGGGGAGCTGTTTTTT
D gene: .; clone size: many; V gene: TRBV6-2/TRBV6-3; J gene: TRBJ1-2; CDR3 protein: CASSKGPVNYGYTF; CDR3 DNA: TGTGCCAGCAGCAAGGGACCCGTGAACTATGGCTACACCTTC
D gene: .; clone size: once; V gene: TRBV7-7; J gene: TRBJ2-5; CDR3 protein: CASSRGSAETQYF; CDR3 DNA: TGTGCCAGCAGCCGTGGGTCAGCAGAGACCCAGTACTTC
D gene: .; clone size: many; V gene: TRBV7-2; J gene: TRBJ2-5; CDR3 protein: CASSLESGLAETQYF; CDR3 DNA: TGTGCCAGCAGCTTAGAGTCGGGGCTTGCAGAGACCCAGTACTTC
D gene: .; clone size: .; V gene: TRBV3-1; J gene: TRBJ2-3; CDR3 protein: CASSQGTGRVTQYF; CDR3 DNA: TGTGCCAGCAGCCAAGGAACAGGTCGGGTTACGCAGTATTTT
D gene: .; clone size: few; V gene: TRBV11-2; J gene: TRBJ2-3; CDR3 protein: CASSLAQTSTDTQYF; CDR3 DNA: TGTGCCAGCAGCTTGGCCCAGACGAGCACAGATACGCAGTATTTT
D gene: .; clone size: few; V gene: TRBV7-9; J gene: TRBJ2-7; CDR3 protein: CASSLAGQYEQYF; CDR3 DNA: TGTGCCAGCAGCTTAGCGGGCCAGTACGAGCAGTACTTC
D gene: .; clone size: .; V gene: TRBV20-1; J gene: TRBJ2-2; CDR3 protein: CSAGGMASGELFF; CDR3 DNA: TGCAGTGCTGGGGGGATGGCCTCCGGGGAGCTGTTTTTT
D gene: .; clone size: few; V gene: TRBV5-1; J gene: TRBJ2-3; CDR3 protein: CASSFQSSLTDTQYF; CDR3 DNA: TGCGCCAGCAGCTTCCAGAGTTCCCTCACAGATACGCAGTATTTT
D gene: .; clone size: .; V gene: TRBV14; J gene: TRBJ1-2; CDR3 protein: CASSQRQQGRGGYTF; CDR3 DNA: TGTGCCAGCAGTCAACGACAACAGGGTCGGGGTGGCTACACCTTC
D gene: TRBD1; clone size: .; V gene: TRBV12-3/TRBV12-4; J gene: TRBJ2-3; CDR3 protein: CASRPGQSLTDTQYF; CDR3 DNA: TGTGCCAGCAGACCGGGACAGAGCCTCACAGATACGCAGTATTTT
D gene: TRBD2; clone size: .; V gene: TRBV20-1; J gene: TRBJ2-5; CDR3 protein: CSARGLADVQETQYF; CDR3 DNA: TGCAGTGCTCGTGGACTAGCGGACGTCCAAGAGACCCAGTACTTC
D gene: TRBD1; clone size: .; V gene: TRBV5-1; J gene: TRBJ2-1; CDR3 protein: CASSRPGTGVGYNEQFF; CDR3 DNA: TGCGCCAGCAGCCGTCCCGGGACAGGGGTTGGTTACAATGAGCAGTTCTTC
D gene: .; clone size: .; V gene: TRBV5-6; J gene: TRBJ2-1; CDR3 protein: CASSFVDEQFF; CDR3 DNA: TGTGCCAGCAGCTTCGTAGATGAGCAGTTCTTC
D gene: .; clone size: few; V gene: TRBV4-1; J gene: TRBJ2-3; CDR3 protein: CASNQEGAVLDTQYF; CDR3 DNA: TGCGCCAGCAACCAGGAGGGGGCTGTCTTGGATACGCAGTATTTT
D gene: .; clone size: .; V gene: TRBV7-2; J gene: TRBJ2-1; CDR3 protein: CASSLVSRQQFF; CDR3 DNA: TGTGCCAGCAGCTTAGTTTCGAGACAGCAGTTCTTC